This TCR beta chain was found in a study of blood T cell repertoires in COVID-19. Turning to the study itself: PBMCs, B-cell-depleted T cells, or T cells were the source of the cDNA or gDNA that made up the material.

The CDR3 totals 20 residues. Trimming at V came to 4 bases and at J to 7 bases, leaving 24 bases not matched to a gene. The germline CDR1 and CDR2 sequences are LGHNA and YSLEER. The authors' processing: Amplifying reference gene primers gave estimates of nucleated cell counts. The assay was immunoSEQ multiplex PCR, and TCRdb's table has in-frame clones only and misses some. That table furnishes V, J and clone size, whereas the DNA furnished D and trimming. There are about 190,000 clones in the sample; 65% to 85% occur only once, and under 4% lies in the top ten. Categorization into cohorts depended on clinical history that participants reported. Exposed participants came across a COVID-19 case within 2 weeks before study entry.

The clonotype comes from a woman in her thirties who had been exposed to COVID-19. This chain uses TRBV4-3 with TRBJ1-4, with TRBD1 matching 7 bases. The specimen was PBMCs or T cells enriched from blood (not recorded which). The CDR3 spells CASSLIQSAGGPTRSEKLFF. DNA of the CDR3: TGCGCCAGCAGCCTCATTCAATCGGCAGGGGGTCCCACCAGGAGTGAAAAACTGTTTTTT.